This note documents a single T cell receptor beta chain sequence. Trimming removed 7 bases at V and 8 bases at J, with 21 bases between. From germline, CDR1 is LNHDA and CDR2 SQIVND (reference sequence). The CDR3 totals 16 residues. Original analysis: Reference gene primer amplification gave nucleated cell count estimates. Assay used: immunoSEQ multiplex PCR; TCRdb lists only in-frame clones, some missing. Clone size and V and J calls were adopted from that table, with D and trimming inferred from the DNA. The sample holds 80,000 to 100,000 clones, approximately 86% seen once. This entry belongs to a study of blood T cell repertoires in COVID-19. In the study overall: The origin of the acute and convalescent COVID-19 samples was the United States, Italy and Spain. PBMCs, B-cell-depleted T cells, or T cells provided the cDNA or gDNA that made up the material.

V gene TRBV19 combines with J gene TRBJ1-6; perhaps TRBD1 as D (6 bases). The TCR originated in a woman aged 60-70 years in a cohort sampled during active or convalescent COVID-19. Input material: peripheral blood. In nucleotides, the CDR3 is TGTGCCAGTAAAAGTATGGAGAGGGGGACCTATTCACCCCTCCACTTT. This codes for CASKSMERGTYSPLHF.